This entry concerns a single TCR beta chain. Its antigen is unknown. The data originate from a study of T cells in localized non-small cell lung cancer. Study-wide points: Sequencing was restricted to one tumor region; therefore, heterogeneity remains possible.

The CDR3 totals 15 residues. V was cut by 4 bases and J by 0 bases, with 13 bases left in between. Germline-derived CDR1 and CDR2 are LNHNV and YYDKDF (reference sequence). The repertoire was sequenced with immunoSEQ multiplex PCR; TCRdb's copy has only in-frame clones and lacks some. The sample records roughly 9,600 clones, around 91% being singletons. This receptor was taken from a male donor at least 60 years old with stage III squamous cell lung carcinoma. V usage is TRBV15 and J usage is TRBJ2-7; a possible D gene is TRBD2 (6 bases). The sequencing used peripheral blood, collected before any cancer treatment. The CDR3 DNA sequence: TGTGCCACCAGCAAGGGGACTGATCTCTCCTACGAGCAGTACTTC. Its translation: CATSKGTDLSYEQYF. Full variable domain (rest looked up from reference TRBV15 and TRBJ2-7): DAMVIQNPRYQVTQFGKPVTLSCSQTLNHNVMYWYQQKSSQAPKLLFHYYDKDFNNEADTPDNFQSRRPNTSFCFLDIRSPGLGDTAMYLCATSKGTDLSYEQYFGPGTRLTVT.